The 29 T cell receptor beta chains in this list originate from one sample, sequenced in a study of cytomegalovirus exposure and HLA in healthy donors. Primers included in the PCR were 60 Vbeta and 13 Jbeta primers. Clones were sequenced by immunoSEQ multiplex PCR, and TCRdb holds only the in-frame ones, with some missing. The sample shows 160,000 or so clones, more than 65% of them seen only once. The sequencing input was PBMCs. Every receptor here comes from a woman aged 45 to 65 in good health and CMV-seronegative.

CDR3 amino acids: CASNRQGAEGQPQHF. In DNA, the CDR3 is TGTGCCAGCAATAGACAGGGGGCCGAAGGTCAGCCCCAGCATTTT. This rearrangement joins TRBV6-6 to TRBJ1-5; 10 nucleotides match TRBD1. V trimming: 7 bases; J trimming: 6 bases; junction bases outside the gene matches: 9. Germline V gene sequence: CDR1 MNHNY, CDR2 SVGAGI (reference sequence). This CDR3 spans 15 amino acids.

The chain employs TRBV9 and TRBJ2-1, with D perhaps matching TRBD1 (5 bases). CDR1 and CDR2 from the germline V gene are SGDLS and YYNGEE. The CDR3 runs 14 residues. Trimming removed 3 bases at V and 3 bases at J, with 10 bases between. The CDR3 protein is CASSGYRNYNEQFF. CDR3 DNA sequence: TGTGCCAGCAGCGGATACAGGAACTACAATGAGCAGTTCTTC.

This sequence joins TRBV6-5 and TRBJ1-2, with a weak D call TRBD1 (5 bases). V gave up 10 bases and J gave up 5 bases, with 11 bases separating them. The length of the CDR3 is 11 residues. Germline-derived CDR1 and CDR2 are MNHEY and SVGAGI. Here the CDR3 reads CATDSVYGYTF. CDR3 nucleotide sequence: TGTGCCACCGACAGCGTTTATGGCTACACCTTC.

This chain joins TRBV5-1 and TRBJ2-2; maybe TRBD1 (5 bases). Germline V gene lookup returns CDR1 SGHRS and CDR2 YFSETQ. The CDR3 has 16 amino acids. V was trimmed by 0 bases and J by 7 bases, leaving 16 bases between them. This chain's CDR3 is CASSLGGRQGSGELFF. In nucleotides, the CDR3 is TGCGCCAGCAGCTTGGGAGGTCGGCAGGGCAGCGGGGAGCTGTTTTTT.

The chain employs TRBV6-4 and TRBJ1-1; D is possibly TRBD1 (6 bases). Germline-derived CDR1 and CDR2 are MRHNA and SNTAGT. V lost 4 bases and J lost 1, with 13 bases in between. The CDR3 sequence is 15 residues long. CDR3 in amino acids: CASSGSQGPNTEAFF. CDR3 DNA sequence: TGTGCCAGCAGTGGCTCACAGGGCCCGAACACTGAAGCTTTCTTT.

The CDR3 DNA reads as TGTGCCAGCAGTCCCAGGGGTTTCGGCACTGAAGCTTTCTTT. As protein: CASSPRGFGTEAFF. V usage is TRBV7-2 and J usage is TRBJ1-1; D possibly corresponds to TRBD1 (6 bases). Trimming pared 6 bases from V and 4 bases from J, leaving 15 bases between. CDR1 and CDR2 (germline): SGHTA, FQGNSA. The CDR3 runs 14 residues.

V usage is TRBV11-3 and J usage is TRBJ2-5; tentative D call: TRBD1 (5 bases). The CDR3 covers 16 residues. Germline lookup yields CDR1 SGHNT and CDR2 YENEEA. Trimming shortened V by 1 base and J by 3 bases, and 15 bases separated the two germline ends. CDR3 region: CASSLGGPGWEETQYF. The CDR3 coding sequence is TGTGCCAGCAGCTTAGGAGGTCCAGGGTGGGAAGAGACCCAGTACTTC.

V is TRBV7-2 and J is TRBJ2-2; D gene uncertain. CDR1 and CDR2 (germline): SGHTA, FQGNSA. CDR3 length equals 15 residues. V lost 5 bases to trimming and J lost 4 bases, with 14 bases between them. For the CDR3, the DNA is TGTGCCAGCAGCCCGTCGGGTGGTGGCACCGGGGAGCTGTTTTTT. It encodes CASSPSGGGTGELFF.

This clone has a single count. The CDR3 reads CASSLAVHNYEQYF. CDR3 coding DNA: TGCGCCAGCAGCTTGGCCGTCCACAATTACGAGCAGTACTTC. The V call is TRBV5-1, the J call TRBJ2-7; no firm D call. Germline V lookup: CDR1 SGHRS, CDR2 YFSETQ. The germline V and J ends were trimmed by 0 bases and 4 bases, with 11 bases remaining between them. The CDR3 runs 14 residues.

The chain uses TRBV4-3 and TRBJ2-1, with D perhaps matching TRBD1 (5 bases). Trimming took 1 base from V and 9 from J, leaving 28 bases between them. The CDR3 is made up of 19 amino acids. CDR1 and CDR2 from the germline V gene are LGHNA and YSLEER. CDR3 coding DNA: TGCGCCAGCAGCCAAGTTTCTAAGGTCGGGTCAGGCATTGACAGTGAGCAGTTCTTC. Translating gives CASSQVSKVGSGIDSEQFF.

The CDR3: CASSLVGLAGRYNEQFF. Written as DNA, the CDR3 is TGCGCCAGCAGCTTGGTTGGACTAGCGGGGAGGTACAATGAGCAGTTCTTC. The V and J genes are TRBV5-1 and TRBJ2-1, with TRBD2 matching 12 bases. The V and J ends lost 0 bases and 4 bases, in that order; junction bases with no gene match: 5. The V gene's germline CDR1 is SGHRS and CDR2 YFSETQ. The CDR3 is 17 residues long.

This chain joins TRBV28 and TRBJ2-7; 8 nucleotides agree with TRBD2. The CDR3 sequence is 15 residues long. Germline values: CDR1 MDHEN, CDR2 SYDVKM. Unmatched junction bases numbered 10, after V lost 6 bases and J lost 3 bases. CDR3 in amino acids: CASSPTGGKFYEQYF. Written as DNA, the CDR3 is TGTGCCAGCAGCCCGACGGGAGGGAAATTCTACGAGCAGTACTTC.

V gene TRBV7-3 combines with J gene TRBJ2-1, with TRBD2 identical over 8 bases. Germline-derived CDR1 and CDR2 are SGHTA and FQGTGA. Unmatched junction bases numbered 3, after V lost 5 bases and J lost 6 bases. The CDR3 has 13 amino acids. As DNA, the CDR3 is TGTGCCAGCAGCCCCACTAGCGGCAATGAGCAGTTCTTC. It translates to CASSPTSGNEQFF. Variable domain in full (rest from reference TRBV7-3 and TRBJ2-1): GAGVSQTPSNKVTEKGKYVELRCDPISGHTALYWYRQSLGQGPEFLIYFQGTGAADDSGLPNDRFFAVRPEGSVSTLKIQRTERGDSAVYLCASSPTSGNEQFFGPGTRLTVL.

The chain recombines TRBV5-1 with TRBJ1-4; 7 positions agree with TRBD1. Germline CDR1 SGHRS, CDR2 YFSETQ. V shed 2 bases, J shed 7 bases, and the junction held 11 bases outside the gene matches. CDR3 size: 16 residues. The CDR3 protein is CASSLQTGAIGEKLFF. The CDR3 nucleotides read TGCGCCAGCAGCTTACAAACAGGGGCAATTGGTGAAAAACTGTTTTTT.

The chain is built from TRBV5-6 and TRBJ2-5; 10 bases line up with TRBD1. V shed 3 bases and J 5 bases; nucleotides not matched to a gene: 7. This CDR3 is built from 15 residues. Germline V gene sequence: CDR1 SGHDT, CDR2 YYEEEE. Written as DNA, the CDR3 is TGTGCCAGCAGCTCCCGGGACAGGGGTATGGAGACCCAGTACTTC. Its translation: CASSSRDRGMETQYF.

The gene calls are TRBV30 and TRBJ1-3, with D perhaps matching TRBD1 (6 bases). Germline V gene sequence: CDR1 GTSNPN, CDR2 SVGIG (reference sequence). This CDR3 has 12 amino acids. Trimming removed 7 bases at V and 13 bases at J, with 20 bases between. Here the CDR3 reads CALQGFGRLIYF. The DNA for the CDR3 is TGTGCCTTACAGGGTTTCGGTAGGCTAATATATTTT.

The CDR3 sequence is CASSYSSLRAVEQFF. CDR3 DNA sequence: TGTGCCAGCAGTTACTCGAGTCTGAGGGCCGTTGAGCAGTTCTTC. The V call is TRBV6-5, the J call TRBJ2-1; D perhaps matches TRBD2 (5 bases). Between the trimmed V and J ends, which lost 0 bases and 9 bases, there was a span of 15 bases. The CDR3 contains 15 residues. Germline lookup yields CDR1 MNHEY and CDR2 SVGAGI.

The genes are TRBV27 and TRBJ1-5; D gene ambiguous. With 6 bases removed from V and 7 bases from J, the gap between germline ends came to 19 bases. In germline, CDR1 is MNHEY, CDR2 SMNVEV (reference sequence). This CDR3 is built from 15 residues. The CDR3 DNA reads TGTGCCAGCAGCGCACGACACAGCGAGGGCCAGCCCCAGCATTTT. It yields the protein CASSARHSEGQPQHF.

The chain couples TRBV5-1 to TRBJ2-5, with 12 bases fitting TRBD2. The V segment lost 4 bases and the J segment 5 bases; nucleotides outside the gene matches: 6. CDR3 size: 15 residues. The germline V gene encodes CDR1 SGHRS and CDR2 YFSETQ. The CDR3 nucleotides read TGCGCCAGCAGCAGCCTAGCGGGGGGGTCGGAGACCCAGTACTTC. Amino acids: CASSSLAGGSETQYF.

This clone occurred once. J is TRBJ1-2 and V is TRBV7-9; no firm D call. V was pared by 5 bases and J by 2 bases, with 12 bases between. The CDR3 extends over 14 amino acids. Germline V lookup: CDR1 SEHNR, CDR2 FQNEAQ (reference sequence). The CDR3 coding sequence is TGTGCCAGCAGCCGGAGAACGGAAAACTATGGCTACACCTTC. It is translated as CASSRRTENYGYTF.

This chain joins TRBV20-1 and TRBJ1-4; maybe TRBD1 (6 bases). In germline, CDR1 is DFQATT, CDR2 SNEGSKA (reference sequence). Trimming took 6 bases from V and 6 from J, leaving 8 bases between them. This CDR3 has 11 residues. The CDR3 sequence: CSARGYEKLFF. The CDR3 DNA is TGCAGTGCGAGGGGGTATGAAAAACTGTTTTTT.

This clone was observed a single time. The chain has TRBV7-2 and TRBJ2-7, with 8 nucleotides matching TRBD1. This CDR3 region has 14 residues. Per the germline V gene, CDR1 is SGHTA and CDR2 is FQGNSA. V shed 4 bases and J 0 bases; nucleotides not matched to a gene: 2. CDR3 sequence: CASSSTGDSYEQYF. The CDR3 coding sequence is TGTGCCAGCAGCTCGACAGGGGACTCCTACGAGCAGTACTTC. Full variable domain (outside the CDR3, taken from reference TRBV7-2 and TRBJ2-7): GAGVSQSPSNKVTEKGKDVELRCDPISGHTALYWYRQSLGQGLEFLIYFQGNSAPDKSGLPSDRFSAERTGGSVSTLTIQRTQQEDSAVYLCASSSTGDSYEQYFGPGTRLTVT.

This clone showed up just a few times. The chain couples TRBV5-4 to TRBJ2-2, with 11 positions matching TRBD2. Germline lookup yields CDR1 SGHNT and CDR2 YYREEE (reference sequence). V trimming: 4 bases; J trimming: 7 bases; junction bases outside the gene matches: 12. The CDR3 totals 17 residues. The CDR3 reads CASSEGLAGGLYGELFF. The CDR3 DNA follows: TGTGCCAGCAGCGAAGGACTAGCGGGCGGTTTGTACGGGGAGCTGTTTTTT.

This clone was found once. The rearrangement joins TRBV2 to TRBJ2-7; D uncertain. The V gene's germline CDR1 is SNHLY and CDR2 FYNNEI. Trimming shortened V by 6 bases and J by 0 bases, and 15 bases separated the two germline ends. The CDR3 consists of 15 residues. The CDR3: CASSYDSGLSYEQYF. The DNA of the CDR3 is TGTGCCAGCAGCTACGATTCCGGTCTCTCCTACGAGCAGTACTTC.

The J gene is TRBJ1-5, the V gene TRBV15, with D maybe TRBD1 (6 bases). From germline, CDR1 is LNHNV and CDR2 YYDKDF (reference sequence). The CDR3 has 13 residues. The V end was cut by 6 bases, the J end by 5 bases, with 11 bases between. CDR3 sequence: CATRRKGDQPQHF. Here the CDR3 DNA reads TGTGCCACCAGGAGAAAGGGGGATCAGCCCCAGCATTTT.

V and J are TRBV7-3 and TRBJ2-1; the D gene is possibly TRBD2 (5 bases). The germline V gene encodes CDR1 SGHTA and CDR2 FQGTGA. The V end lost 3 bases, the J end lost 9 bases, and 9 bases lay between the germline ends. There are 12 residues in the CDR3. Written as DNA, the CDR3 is TGTGCCAGCAGCTTTAGCGCCTCTGAGCAGTTCTTC. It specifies CASSFSASEQFF.

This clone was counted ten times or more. CDR3 coding DNA: TGTGCCAGCAGCCAAGAGGAGGGAGGTACTGGGGCCAACGTCCTGACTTTC. It specifies CASSQEEGGTGANVLTF. V usage is TRBV4-2 and J usage is TRBJ2-6, with D possibly matching TRBD2 (6 bases). Germline V gene lookup returns CDR1 LGHNA and CDR2 YNFKEQ. The CDR3 has 17 amino acids. Trimming left V 0 bases short and J 2 bases short, with 11 bases between.

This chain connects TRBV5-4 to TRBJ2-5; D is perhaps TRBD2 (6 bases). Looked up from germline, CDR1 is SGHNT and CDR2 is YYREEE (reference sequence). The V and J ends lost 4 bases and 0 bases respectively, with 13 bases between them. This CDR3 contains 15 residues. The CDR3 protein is CASSPTRSNQETQYF. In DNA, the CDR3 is TGTGCCAGCAGCCCGACTAGATCTAACCAAGAGACCCAGTACTTC.

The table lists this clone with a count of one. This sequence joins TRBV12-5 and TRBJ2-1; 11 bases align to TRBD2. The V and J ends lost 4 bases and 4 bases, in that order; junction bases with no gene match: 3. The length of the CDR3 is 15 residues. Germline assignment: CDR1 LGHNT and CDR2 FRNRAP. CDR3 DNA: TGTGCTAGTGGTTCCCCTAGCGGGGGGTACAATGAGCAGTTCTTC. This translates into CASGSPSGGYNEQFF.